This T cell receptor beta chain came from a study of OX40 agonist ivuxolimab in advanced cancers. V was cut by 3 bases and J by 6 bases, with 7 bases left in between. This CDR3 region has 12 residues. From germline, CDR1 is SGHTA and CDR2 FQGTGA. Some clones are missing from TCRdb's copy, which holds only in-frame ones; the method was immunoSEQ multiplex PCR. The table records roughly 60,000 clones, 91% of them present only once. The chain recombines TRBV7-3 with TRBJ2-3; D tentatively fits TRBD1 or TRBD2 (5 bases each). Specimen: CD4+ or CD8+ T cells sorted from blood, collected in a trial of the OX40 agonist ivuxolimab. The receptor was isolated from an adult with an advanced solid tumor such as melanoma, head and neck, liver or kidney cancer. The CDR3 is CASSFGDDTQYF. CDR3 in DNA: TGTGCCAGCAGCTTTGGGGACGATACGCAGTATTTT. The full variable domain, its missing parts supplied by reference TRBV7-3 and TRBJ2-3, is GAGVSQTPSNKVTEKGKYVELRCDPISGHTALYWYRQSLGQGPEFLIYFQGTGAADDSGLPNDRFFAVRPEGSVSTLKIQRTERGDSAVYLCASSFGDDTQYFGPGTRLTVL.